The clone carrying this T cell receptor (beta chain) was observed at least ten times. Its cognate antigen is unknown. CDR3 length: 15 amino acids. V gave up 8 bases and J gave up 0 bases, with 14 bases separating them. Germline V gives CDR1 SNHLY, CDR2 FYNNEI. The sample is drawn from a study of neurological immune-mediated disorders. The unsorted libraries had their origin in 2 million PBMCs stored at -80 C. Study-wide points: The multiple sclerosis repertoire cluster had no clinical or MRI correlate. The greatest degree of TCR clonal expansion was observed in HTLV-1-associated myelopathy, with the lowest in multiple sclerosis, below that of healthy controls.

TCRdb independently ran MiXCR on the 5' RACE reads; one entry per CDR3 protein. Of 65,000 to 75,000 distinct CDR3 sequences listed, roughly 5% are singletons. The material sequenced was PBMCs. The receptor was isolated from a human donor with multiple sclerosis. The donor label of this sample is uncertain. The chain carries TRBV2 and TRBJ2-4; no firm D call. The CDR3 DNA reads as TGTGCCAGCGGGCGCGGCGGTATAGCCAAAAACATTCAGTACTTC. Protein product: CASGRGGIAKNIQYF.